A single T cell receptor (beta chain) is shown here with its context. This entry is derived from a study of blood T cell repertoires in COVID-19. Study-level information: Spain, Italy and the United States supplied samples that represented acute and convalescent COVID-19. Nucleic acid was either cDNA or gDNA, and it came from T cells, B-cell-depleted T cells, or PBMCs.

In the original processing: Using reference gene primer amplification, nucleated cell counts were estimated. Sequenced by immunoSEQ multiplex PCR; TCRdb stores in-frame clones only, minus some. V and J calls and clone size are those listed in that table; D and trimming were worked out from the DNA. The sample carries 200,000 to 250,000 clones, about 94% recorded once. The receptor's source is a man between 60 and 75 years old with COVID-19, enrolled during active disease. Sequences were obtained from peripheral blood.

The CDR3 nucleotides read TGTGCCAGCAGCCCCCCCTTGGGGGCGGGACTAGCGGAGGCCGCTAGCACAGATACGCAGTATTTT. Residues: CASSPPLGAGLAEAASTDTQYF. V and J are TRBV3-1 (or the pseudogene TRBV3-2) and TRBJ2-3, with 11 bases identical to TRBD2. Germline loops: CDR1 LGHDT, CDR2 YNNKEL (reference sequence). With 4 bases clipped from V and 0 bases from J, the junction kept 21 bases outside the gene matches. The length of the CDR3 is 22 residues.